The 8 T cell receptor beta chains below were found in one sample sequenced in a study of radiation and T cells in renal cell carcinoma. Noted time point: blood 4 weeks post-SBRT, at nephrectomy. Indicated treatment: 15 Gy SBRT to primary tumor, nephrectomy 4 weeks later. Assay: immunoSEQ multiplex PCR; the TCRdb copy retains only in-frame clones and omits some. The sample records approximately 150,000 clones, around 88% being singletons. Here the sequenced sample was blood, taken from a patient whose treatment included radiotherapy and nephrectomy. The receptors shown here come from a woman between 45 and 65 years old with renal cell carcinoma.

The V gene is TRBV4-3, the J gene TRBJ1-1; the match to TRBD1 covers 7 bases. The ends lost 0 bases at V and 1 base at J; junction bases unmatched: 5. Germline CDR1 and CDR2: LGHNA and YSLEER. This CDR3 region has 16 residues. CDR3 loop: CASSQDGAGGNTEAFF. The CDR3 DNA reads TGCGCCAGCAGCCAAGATGGGGCAGGGGGGAACACTGAAGCTTTCTTT.

This chain connects TRBV6-1 to TRBJ2-7; perhaps TRBD1 as D (6 bases). The length of the CDR3 is 14 residues. Looked up from germline, CDR1 is MNHNS and CDR2 is SASEGT. V was trimmed by 4 bases and J by 6 bases, leaving 16 bases between them. CDR3 in DNA: TGTGCCAGCAGTGCACAACAGGGCGCCTCCGAGCAGTACTTC. Its protein product is CASSAQQGASEQYF.

The rearrangement uses TRBV5-5 and TRBJ1-6, with TRBD1 matching over 10 bases. This CDR3 is 17 amino acids long. Trimming took 3 bases from V and 0 from J; bases not matched to a gene: 3. Germline CDR1 SGHKS, CDR2 YYEKEE (reference sequence). DNA for the CDR3: TGTGCCAGCAGCTCCCGGGACAGGGGCTCCTATAATTCACCCCTCCACTTT. Translation: CASSSRDRGSYNSPLHF.

The rearrangement joins TRBV7-2 to TRBJ1-1; D gene ambiguous. Trimming took off 3 bases at V and 3 bases at J, with 8 bases between the two ends. The CDR3 spans 13 residues. Germline loops: CDR1 SGHTA, CDR2 FQGNSA. The CDR3 bases are TGTGCCAGCAGCTTCGGGCTAGACACTGAAGCTTTCTTT. It is translated as CASSFGLDTEAFF.

The rearrangement joins TRBV7-2 to TRBJ2-1; D is uncertain. V was trimmed by 1 base and J by 6 bases, leaving 7 bases between them. CDR3 length equals 13 residues. Germline lookup yields CDR1 SGHTA and CDR2 FQGNSA. The CDR3 nucleotides read TGTGCCAGCAGCTTAGGGAGACTCAATGAGCAGTTCTTC. Translating it yields CASSLGRLNEQFF.

The genes are TRBV28 and TRBJ2-1, with 10 bases matching TRBD1. Per the germline V gene, CDR1 is MDHEN and CDR2 is SYDVKM. The CDR3 is 15 amino acids. With 9 bases clipped from V and 0 bases from J, the junction kept 5 bases outside the gene matches. CDR3 region: CASQTGGYSYNEQFF. CDR3 DNA: TGTGCCAGTCAGACAGGGGGCTACTCCTACAATGAGCAGTTCTTC.

The chain is built from TRBV4-3 and TRBJ2-1; TRBD2 matches at 10 bases. Germline assignment: CDR1 LGHNA and CDR2 YSLEER. The CDR3 extends over 15 amino acids. V trimming: 6 bases; J trimming: 2 bases; junction bases outside the gene matches: 4. The CDR3, as DNA: TGCGCCAGCAGACCAGCGGGGGGGACCTACAATGAGCAGTTCTTC. Translation: CASRPAGGTYNEQFF.

The chain couples TRBV5-5 to TRBJ1-5; D is unclear. Germline CDR1 is SGHKS and CDR2 is YYEKEE (reference sequence). The CDR3 is 13 residues long. The V end was cut by 1 base, the J end by 7 bases, with 9 bases between. The CDR3 loop is CASSLLVEQPQHF. The CDR3 coding sequence is TGTGCCAGCAGCTTGTTGGTGGAGCAGCCCCAGCATTTT.